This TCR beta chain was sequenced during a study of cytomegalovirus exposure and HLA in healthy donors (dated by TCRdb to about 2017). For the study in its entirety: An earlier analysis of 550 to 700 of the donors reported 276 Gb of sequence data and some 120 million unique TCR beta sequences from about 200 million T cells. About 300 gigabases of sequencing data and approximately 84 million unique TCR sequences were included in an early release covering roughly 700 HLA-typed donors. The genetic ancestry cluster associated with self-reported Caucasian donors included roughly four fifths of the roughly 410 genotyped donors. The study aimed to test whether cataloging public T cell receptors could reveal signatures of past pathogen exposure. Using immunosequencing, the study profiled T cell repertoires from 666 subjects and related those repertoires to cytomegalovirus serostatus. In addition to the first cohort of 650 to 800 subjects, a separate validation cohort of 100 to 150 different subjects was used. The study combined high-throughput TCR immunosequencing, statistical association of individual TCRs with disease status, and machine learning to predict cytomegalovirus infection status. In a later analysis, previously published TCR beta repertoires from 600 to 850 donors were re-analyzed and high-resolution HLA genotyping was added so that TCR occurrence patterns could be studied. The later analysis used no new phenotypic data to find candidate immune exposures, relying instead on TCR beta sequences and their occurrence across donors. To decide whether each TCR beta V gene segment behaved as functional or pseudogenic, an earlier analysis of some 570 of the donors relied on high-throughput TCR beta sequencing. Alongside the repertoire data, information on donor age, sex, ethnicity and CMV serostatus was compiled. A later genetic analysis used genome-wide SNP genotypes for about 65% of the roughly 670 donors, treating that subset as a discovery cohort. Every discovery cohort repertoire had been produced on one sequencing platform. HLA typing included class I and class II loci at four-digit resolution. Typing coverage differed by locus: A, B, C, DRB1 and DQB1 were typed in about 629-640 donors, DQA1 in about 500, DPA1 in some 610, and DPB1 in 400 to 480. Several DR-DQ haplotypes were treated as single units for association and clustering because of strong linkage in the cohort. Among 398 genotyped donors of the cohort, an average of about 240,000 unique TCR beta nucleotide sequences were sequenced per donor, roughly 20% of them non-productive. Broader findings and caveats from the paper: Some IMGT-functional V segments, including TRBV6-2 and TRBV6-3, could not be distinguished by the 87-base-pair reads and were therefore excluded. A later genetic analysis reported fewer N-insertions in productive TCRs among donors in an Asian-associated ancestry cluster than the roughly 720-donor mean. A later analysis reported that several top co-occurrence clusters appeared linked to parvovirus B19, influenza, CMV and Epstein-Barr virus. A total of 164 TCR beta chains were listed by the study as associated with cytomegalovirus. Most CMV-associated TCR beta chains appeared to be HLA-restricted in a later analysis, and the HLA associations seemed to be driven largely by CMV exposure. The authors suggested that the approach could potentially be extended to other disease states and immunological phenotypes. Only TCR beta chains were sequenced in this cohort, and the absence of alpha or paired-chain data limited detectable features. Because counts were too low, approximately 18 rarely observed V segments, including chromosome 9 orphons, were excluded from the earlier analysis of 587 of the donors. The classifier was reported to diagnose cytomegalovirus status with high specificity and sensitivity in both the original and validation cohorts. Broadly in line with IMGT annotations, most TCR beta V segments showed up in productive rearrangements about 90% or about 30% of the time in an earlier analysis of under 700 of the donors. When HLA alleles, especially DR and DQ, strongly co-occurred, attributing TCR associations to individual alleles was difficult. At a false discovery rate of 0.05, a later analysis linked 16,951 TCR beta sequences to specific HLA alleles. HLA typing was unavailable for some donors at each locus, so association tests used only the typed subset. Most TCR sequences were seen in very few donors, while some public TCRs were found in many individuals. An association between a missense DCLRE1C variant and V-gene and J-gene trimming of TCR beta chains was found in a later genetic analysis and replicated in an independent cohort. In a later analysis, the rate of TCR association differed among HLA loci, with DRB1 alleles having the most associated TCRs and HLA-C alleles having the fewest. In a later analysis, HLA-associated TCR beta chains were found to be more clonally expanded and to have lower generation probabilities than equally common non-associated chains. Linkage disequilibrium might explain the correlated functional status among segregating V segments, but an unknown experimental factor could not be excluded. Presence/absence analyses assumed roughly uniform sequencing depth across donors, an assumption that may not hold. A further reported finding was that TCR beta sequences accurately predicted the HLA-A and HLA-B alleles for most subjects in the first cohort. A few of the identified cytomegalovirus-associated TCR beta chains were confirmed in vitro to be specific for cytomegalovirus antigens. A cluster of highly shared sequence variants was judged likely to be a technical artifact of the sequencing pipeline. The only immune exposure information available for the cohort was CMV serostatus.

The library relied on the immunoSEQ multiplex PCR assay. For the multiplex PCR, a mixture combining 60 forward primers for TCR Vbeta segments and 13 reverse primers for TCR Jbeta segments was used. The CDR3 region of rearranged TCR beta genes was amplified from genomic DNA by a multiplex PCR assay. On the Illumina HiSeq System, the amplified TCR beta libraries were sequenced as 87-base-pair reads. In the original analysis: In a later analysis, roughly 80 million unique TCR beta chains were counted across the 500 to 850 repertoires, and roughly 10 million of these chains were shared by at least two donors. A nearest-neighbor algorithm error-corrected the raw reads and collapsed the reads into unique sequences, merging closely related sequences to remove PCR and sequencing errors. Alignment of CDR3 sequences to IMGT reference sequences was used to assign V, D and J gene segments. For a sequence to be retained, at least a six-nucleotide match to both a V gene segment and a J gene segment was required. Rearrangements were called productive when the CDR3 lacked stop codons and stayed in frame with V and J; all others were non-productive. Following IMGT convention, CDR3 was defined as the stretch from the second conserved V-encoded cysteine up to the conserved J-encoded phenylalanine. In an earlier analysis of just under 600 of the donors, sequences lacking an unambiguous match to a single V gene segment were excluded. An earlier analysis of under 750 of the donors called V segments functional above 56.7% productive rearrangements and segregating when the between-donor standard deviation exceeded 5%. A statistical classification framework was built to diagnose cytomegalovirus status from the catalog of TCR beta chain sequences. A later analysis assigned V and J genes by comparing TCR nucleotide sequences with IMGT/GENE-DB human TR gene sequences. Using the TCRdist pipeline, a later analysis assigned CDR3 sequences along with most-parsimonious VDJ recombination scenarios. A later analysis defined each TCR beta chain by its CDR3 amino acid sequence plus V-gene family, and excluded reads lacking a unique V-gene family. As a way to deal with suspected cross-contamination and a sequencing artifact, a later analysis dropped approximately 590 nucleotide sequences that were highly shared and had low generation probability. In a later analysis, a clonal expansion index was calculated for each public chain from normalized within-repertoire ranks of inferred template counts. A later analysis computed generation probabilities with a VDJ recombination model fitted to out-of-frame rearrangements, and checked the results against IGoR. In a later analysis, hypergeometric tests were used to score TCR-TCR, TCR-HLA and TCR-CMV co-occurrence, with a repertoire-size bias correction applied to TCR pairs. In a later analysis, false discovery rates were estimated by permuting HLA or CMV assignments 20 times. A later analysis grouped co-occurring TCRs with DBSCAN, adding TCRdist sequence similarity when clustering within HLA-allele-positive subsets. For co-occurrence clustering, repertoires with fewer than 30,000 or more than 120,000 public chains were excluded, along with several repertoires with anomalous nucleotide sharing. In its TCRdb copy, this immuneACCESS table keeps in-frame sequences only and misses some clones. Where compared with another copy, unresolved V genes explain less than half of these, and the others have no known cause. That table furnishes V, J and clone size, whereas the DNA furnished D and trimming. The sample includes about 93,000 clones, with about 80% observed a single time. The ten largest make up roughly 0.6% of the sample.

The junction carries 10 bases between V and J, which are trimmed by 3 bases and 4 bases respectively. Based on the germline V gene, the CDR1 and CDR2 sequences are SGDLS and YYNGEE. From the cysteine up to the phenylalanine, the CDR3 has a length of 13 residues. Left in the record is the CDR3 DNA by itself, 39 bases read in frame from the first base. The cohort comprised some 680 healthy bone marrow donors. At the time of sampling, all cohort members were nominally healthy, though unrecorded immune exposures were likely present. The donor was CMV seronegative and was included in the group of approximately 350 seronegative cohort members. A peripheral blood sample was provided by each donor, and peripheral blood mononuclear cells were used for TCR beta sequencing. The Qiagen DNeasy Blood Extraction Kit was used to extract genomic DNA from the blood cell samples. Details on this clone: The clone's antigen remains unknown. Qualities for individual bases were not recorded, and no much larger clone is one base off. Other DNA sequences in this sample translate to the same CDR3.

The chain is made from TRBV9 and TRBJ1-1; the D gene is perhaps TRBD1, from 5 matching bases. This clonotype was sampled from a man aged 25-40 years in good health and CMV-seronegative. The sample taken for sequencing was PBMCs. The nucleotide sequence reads TGTGCCAGCAGCGCTGGGGGGGGCACTGAAGCTTTCTTT. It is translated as CASSAGGGTEAFF.